The present TCR beta chain was sequenced within a study of OX40 agonist ivuxolimab in advanced cancers. About the research overall: Head and neck, renal cell, melanoma or hepatocellular carcinoma were the cancers that dose-escalation patients had. Previous treatment with anti-PD-1, anti-PD-L1 or anti-CTLA-4 therapy was allowed; approximately 40% had received some.

Profiled with immunoSEQ multiplex PCR; TCRdb holds only in-frame clones, not every one. The data show about 20,000 clones, with around 85% seen just once and 16% held by the top ten. Points from the study as a whole: More expanded clones were seen, on average, in CD8+ T cells than in CD4+.

In germline, CDR1 is SQVTM, CDR2 ANQGSEA. Trimming took off 8 bases at V and 3 bases at J, with 15 bases between the two ends. The CDR3 sequence is 13 residues long. Comment on this clone: Its antigen is still unknown.

The study sampled blood at baseline, cycle 4 day 1, and cycle 7 day 1. The sequencing here drew on CD4+ or CD8+ T cells sorted from blood, taken in a trial of the OX40 agonist ivuxolimab. The clonotype originates from an adult with an advanced solid tumor such as melanoma, head and neck, liver or kidney cancer. The chain couples TRBV29-1 to TRBJ2-3; D gene ambiguous. The CDR3 sequence is CSHREGGTDTQYF. The DNA of the CDR3 is TGCAGCCACAGAGAAGGTGGGACAGATACGCAGTATTTT.